A single sample gave rise to the 22 T cell receptor beta chains below, sequenced in a study of siplizumab effects on memory and regulatory T cells. Some clones are missing from TCRdb's copy, which holds only in-frame ones; the method was immunoSEQ multiplex PCR. The sample shows 100,000 or so clones, about 93% of them seen only once. Sequencing was carried out using CD4+ T cells sorted from blood. The receptors come from a human donor in good health.

The chain links TRBV18 to TRBJ2-3; no clear D gene. The V gene's germline CDR1 is KGHSH and CDR2 LQKENI. This CDR3 region has 14 residues. The germline V and J ends were trimmed by 7 bases and 4 bases, with 15 bases remaining between them. The CDR3 protein is CASCRKGTADTQYF. CDR3 coding DNA: TGTGCCAGCTGCAGAAAAGGTACGGCAGATACGCAGTATTTT.

V gene TRBV5-1 combines with J gene TRBJ2-3; TRBD1 agrees at 10 bases. The CDR3 runs to 15 residues. The junction had 1 base not matched to a gene; V was cut back by 0 bases and J by 3 bases. Germline CDR1 reads SGHRS; CDR2 reads YFSETQ. CDR3 sequence (DNA): TGCGCCAGCAGCTTGGGACAGGGGGCAACAGATACGCAGTATTTT. Translation gives CASSLGQGATDTQYF.

The gene calls are TRBV5-6 and TRBJ1-2; TRBD1 aligns across 8 bases. Germline V gene data show CDR1 as SGHDT and CDR2 as YYEEEE. V was clipped by 4 bases and J by 4 bases; unmatched bases: 6. The CDR3 length is 14 residues. The CDR3 nucleotides read TGTGCCAGCAGCCTGGGGGACAGGAGCTATGGCTACACCTTC. Protein product: CASSLGDRSYGYTF.

V is TRBV7-8 and J is TRBJ2-5; D is ambiguous. The V gene's germline CDR1 is SGHVS and CDR2 FQNEAQ. V shed 1 base and J shed 5 bases, with 8 bases lying between them. This CDR3 is built from 13 residues. The CDR3, as DNA: TGTGCCAGCAGCTTAGATCGTCCGGAGACCCAGTACTTC. Translation: CASSLDRPETQYF.

V usage is TRBV4-2 and J usage is TRBJ2-1; D unresolved. V was cut by 0 bases and J by 0 bases, with 6 bases left in between. The CDR3 sequence is 15 residues long. Germline assignment: CDR1 LGHNA and CDR2 YNFKEQ. The CDR3 reads CASSQDRPSYNEQFF. CDR3 DNA sequence: TGTGCCAGCAGCCAAGATCGGCCCTCCTACAATGAGCAGTTCTTC.

This chain links TRBV2 with TRBJ1-5, with 9 positions matching TRBD1. The V gene's germline CDR1 is SNHLY and CDR2 FYNNEI. The CDR3 covers 15 residues. After removal of 6 bases from V and 6 bases from J, the junction contained 9 bases not matched to a gene. The chain's CDR3 is CASRADTGGGQPQHF. CDR3 nucleotides: TGTGCCAGCAGGGCAGATACAGGGGGCGGTCAGCCCCAGCATTTT.

The chain is built from TRBV6-1 and TRBJ2-5; D possibly corresponds to TRBD1 (5 bases). The germline V gene encodes CDR1 MNHNS and CDR2 SASEGT. With 3 bases removed from V and 5 bases from J, the gap between germline ends came to 7 bases. CDR3 length: 12 residues. CDR3 nucleotide sequence: TGTGCCAGCAGTGACAGGGCGGAGACCCAGTACTTC. Its translation: CASSDRAETQYF.

As concerns this clone: Because the CDR3's place on the DNA is in doubt, the DNA is left out and the CDR3 is given as listed by TCRdb. The gene calls are TRBV5-1 and TRBJ2-7; the D call TRBD2 from the table was never checked on the DNA. The CDR3 comprises 15 residues, both ends counted. Germline CDR1 reads SGHRS; CDR2 reads YFSETQ. The CDR3 loop reads CASSFGPGGDYEQYF.

The chain uses TRBV7-9 and TRBJ1-2; D unclear. CDR1 and CDR2 (germline): SEHNR, FQNEAQ (reference sequence). V lost 0 bases, J lost 4 bases, and 6 bases lay in between. The CDR3 is 13 residues long. Written as DNA, the CDR3 is TGTGCCAGCAGCTTAGCGATTCCCTATGGCTACACCTTC. Translation: CASSLAIPYGYTF.

The V and J genes are TRBV4-3 and TRBJ2-1, with 7 bases aligning to TRBD2. Trimming removed 4 bases from V and 0 bases from J; junction bases left unmatched: 9. The CDR3 consists of 17 residues. Looked up from germline, CDR1 is LGHNA and CDR2 is YSLEER. DNA of the CDR3: TGCGCCAGCAGCCGGTTAGCATCGGGAGGCTCCTACAATGAGCAGTTCTTC. Amino acid sequence: CASSRLASGGSYNEQFF.

This rearrangement joins TRBV7-3 to TRBJ2-1; D is undetermined. The CDR3 has 14 residues. V lost 5 bases, J lost 6 bases, and 14 bases lay in between. Germline CDR1 SGHTA, CDR2 FQGTGA. The CDR3 DNA reads as TGTGCCAGCAGCCCAAGAGCTACCCTCAATGAGCAGTTCTTC. This sequence encodes CASSPRATLNEQFF. The entire variable domain, with the rest obtained from reference TRBV7-3 and TRBJ2-1, is as follows: GAGVSQTPSNKVTEKGKYVELRCDPISGHTALYWYRQSLGQGPEFLIYFQGTGAADDSGLPNDRFFAVRPEGSVSTLKIQRTERGDSAVYLCASSPRATLNEQFFGPGTRLTVL.

The chain recombines TRBV5-8 with TRBJ1-5; tentative D call: TRBD1 (5 bases). In germline, CDR1 is SGHTS, CDR2 YDEGEE. The CDR3 is 16 amino acids. The V gene lost 4 bases and the J gene lost 3 bases, with 17 bases spanning the gap. The CDR3 loop reads CASSRRGEGLNQPQHF. For the CDR3, the DNA is TGTGCCAGCAGCAGGAGGGGTGAGGGTCTCAATCAGCCCCAGCATTTT. Looking up the rest from reference TRBV5-8 and TRBJ1-5 gives the full variable domain: EAGVTQSPTHLIKTRGQQATLRCSPISGHTSVYWYQQALGLGLQFLLWYDEGEERNRGNFPPRFSGRQFPNYSSELNVNALELEDSALYLCASSRRGEGLNQPQHFGDGTRLSIL.

The CDR3 here is CASSYGQGLGEAFF. The CDR3 DNA follows: TGTGCCAGCAGTTACGGACAGGGATTAGGTGAAGCTTTCTTT. The rearrangement joins TRBV6-6 to TRBJ1-1; 8 bases align to TRBD1. V was pared by 2 bases and J by 7 bases, with 6 bases of the junction left unmatched. The CDR3 extends over 14 amino acids. Germline values: CDR1 MNHNY, CDR2 SVGAGI (reference sequence).

This CDR3 is CSVMGVTEAFF. CDR3 in DNA: TGCAGTGTCATGGGGGTAACTGAAGCTTTCTTT. The rearrangement joins TRBV20-1 to TRBJ1-1; D is perhaps TRBD1 (5 bases). Germline CDR1 is DFQATT and CDR2 is SNEGSKA (reference sequence). There are 11 residues in the CDR3. Between the trimmed V and J ends, which lost 7 bases and 5 bases, there was a span of 11 bases.

This chain links TRBV7-3 with TRBJ2-1, with TRBD1 matching over 11 bases. After removal of 3 bases from V and 5 bases from J, the junction contained 3 bases not matched to a gene. CDR3 length: 15 residues. The germline gives CDR1 SGHTA, CDR2 FQGTGA. For the CDR3, the DNA is TGTGCCAGCAGCTTCGGACAGGGGGCACACAATGAGCAGTTCTTC. Its protein is CASSFGQGAHNEQFF.

This clone appeared once. The chain uses TRBV11-3 and TRBJ2-1; 9 nucleotides agree with TRBD2. Per germline, CDR1 SGHNT and CDR2 YENEEA. The CDR3 loop spans 15 amino acids. V shed 1 base and J 2 bases; nucleotides not matched to a gene: 0. The CDR3 loop is CASSLGGRAYNEQFF. The CDR3 coding sequence is TGTGCCAGCAGCTTAGGCGGGAGGGCCTACAATGAGCAGTTCTTC.

This chain uses TRBV19 with TRBJ1-2; possible D gene TRBD1, 6 bases. Germline V gene data show CDR1 as LNHDA and CDR2 as SQIVND (reference sequence). CDR3 length: 12 amino acids. V dropped 5 bases and J dropped 10 bases, with 14 bases sitting between them. CDR3 amino acids: CASSSRQAHYTF. The CDR3 nucleotides are TGTGCCAGTAGTTCGCGACAGGCGCACTACACCTTC. The variable domain in full, with the rest retrieved from reference TRBV19 and TRBJ1-2, is DGGITQSPKYLFRKEGQNVTLSCEQNLNHDAMYWYRQDPGQGLRLIYYSQIVNDFQKGDIAEGYSVSREKKESFPLTVTSAQKNPTAFYLCASSSRQAHYTFGSGTRLTVV.

The chain uses TRBV19 and TRBJ2-3, with 10 bases matching TRBD2. The V gene end was trimmed by 3 bases and the J gene end by 6 bases; junction bases not matched to a gene: 3. Germline-derived CDR1 and CDR2 are LNHDA and SQIVND (reference sequence). The CDR3 is made up of 14 amino acids. In DNA form, the CDR3 reads TGTGCCAGTAGTATCATTAGCGGGAGGGATACGCAGTATTTT. It codes for CASSIISGRDTQYF.

The gene calls are TRBV7-8 and TRBJ1-1, with TRBD1 as a possible D gene (6 bases). The germline gives CDR1 SGHVS, CDR2 FQNEAQ. Trimming took off 5 bases at V and 8 bases at J, with 15 bases between the two ends. CDR3 length: 13 amino acids. CDR3 sequence (DNA): TGTGCCAGCAGCCCGAGAGACAGGCGAGAAGCTTTCTTT. The encoded protein is CASSPRDRREAFF.

This sequence joins TRBV7-2 and TRBJ1-5; D unresolved. Germline CDR1 SGHTA, CDR2 FQGNSA. The CDR3 is made up of 14 amino acids. Trimming stripped 3 bases from V and 0 bases from J, with 6 bases between. The CDR3 is CASSLRNSNQPQHF. The CDR3 bases are TGTGCCAGCAGCTTGCGTAATAGCAATCAGCCCCAGCATTTT.

V gene TRBV19 combines with J gene TRBJ1-1; TRBD1 matches at 9 bases. The V gene's germline CDR1 is LNHDA and CDR2 SQIVND (reference sequence). The ends lost 3 bases at V and 6 bases at J; junction bases unmatched: 11. The CDR3 sequence is 16 residues long. In DNA form, the CDR3 reads TGTGCCAGTAGTATTGTTGCCGGGACAGGGTTACCTGAAGCTTTCTTT. It yields the protein CASSIVAGTGLPEAFF.

This clone was found once. The gene calls are TRBV9 and TRBJ2-5; TRBD2 matches 7 bases. CDR1 and CDR2 (germline): SGDLS, YYNGEE. The CDR3 is 15 amino acids. The V gene end was trimmed by 0 bases and the J gene end by 5 bases; junction bases not matched to a gene: 7. DNA of the CDR3: TGTGCCAGCAGCGTAGCTGTGGGGGAGGGGGAGACCCAGTACTTC. This sequence encodes CASSVAVGEGETQYF.